The 27 T cell receptor beta chains in this list originate from one sample, sequenced in a study of blood T cell repertoires in COVID-19. Repertoires were generated with immunoSEQ multiplex PCR, while TCRdb's copy carries only in-frame clones and drops some. The profile shows approximately 210,000 clones, 83% of them singletons. The sequenced sample consisted of peripheral blood. The receptors derive from a woman aged 40-49 years with active or convalescent COVID-19.

This chain connects TRBV12-3 or TRBV12-4 to TRBJ1-2; possible D gene TRBD1, 5 bases. This CDR3 is 11 amino acids long. V was pared by 10 bases and J by 7 bases, with 13 bases between. For the CDR3, the DNA is TGTGCCACTATCAGGGTGCGTGGCTACACCTTC. It yields the protein CATIRVRGYTF.

The chain couples TRBV7-9 to TRBJ2-6, with 12 bases lining up with TRBD1. The V and J ends lost 6 bases and 1 base, in that order; junction bases with no gene match: 10. Per the germline V gene, CDR1 is SEHNR and CDR2 is FQNEAQ (reference sequence). The CDR3 runs to 19 residues. CDR3 protein: CASREKPGQGASGANVLTF. The CDR3 nucleotides read TGTGCCAGCAGGGAGAAACCGGGACAGGGGGCGTCTGGGGCCAACGTCCTGACTTTC.

The chain recombines TRBV11-2 with TRBJ1-2; D gene uncertain. This CDR3 contains 13 residues. V was pared by 5 bases and J by 4 bases, with 11 bases between. CDR1 and CDR2 (germline): SGHAT, FQNNGV. The CDR3: CASSERRGYGYTF. As DNA, the CDR3 is TGTGCCAGCAGCGAACGACGGGGCTATGGCTACACCTTC.

V and J are TRBV30 and TRBJ1-5; D is undetermined. The CDR3 consists of 18 residues. V shed 3 bases and J shed 0 bases, with 21 bases lying between them. Germline-derived CDR1 and CDR2 are GTSNPN and SVGIG (reference sequence). CDR3 region: CAWSEDPGSGYSNQPQHF. CDR3 bases: TGTGCCTGGAGCGAGGACCCGGGGAGCGGATATAGCAATCAGCCCCAGCATTTT. Looking up the rest from reference TRBV30 and TRBJ1-5 gives the full variable domain: SQTIHQWPATLVQPVGSPLSLECTVEGTSNPNLYWYRQAAGRGLQLLFYSVGIGQISSEVPQNLSASRPQDRQFILSSKKLLLSDSGFYLCAWSEDPGSGYSNQPQHFGDGTRLSIL.

The V and J genes are TRBV24-1 and TRBJ2-3, with 9 bases lining up with TRBD1. CDR1 is KGHDR, CDR2 SFDVKD, per germline. V lost 3 bases, J lost 0 bases, and 3 bases stayed unmatched. The CDR3 is made up of 16 amino acids. The CDR3 is CATSDTGGPSTDTQYF. The CDR3 DNA follows: TGTGCCACCAGTGATACAGGGGGCCCTAGCACAGATACGCAGTATTTT.

The chain recombines TRBV15 with TRBJ1-2, with 12 positions matching TRBD1. The V segment lost 0 bases and the J segment 8 bases; nucleotides outside the gene matches: 4. The CDR3 contains 15 residues. In germline, CDR1 is LNHNV, CDR2 YYDKDF (reference sequence). CDR3 region: CATSREGTGGIGYTF. CDR3 bases: TGTGCCACCAGCAGAGAGGGGACAGGGGGCATAGGCTACACCTTC.

V gene TRBV7-9 combines with J gene TRBJ2-1; tentatively, D is TRBD1 (5 bases). The CDR3 consists of 13 residues. Trimming left V 3 bases short and J 5 bases short, with 8 bases between. CDR1 is SEHNR, CDR2 FQNEAQ, per germline (reference sequence). CDR3 sequence reads: CASSFGANNEQFF. As DNA, the CDR3 is TGTGCCAGCAGCTTTGGGGCGAACAATGAGCAGTTCTTC.

This chain links TRBV20-1 with TRBJ1-1; D may be TRBD1 (6 bases). Germline loops: CDR1 DFQATT, CDR2 SNEGSKA (reference sequence). The CDR3 spans 11 residues. Trimming pared 0 bases from V and 12 bases from J, leaving 11 bases between. The CDR3 region has the DNA TGCAGTGCTAGAGACTACAGGGCGACTTTCTTT. Encoded protein: CSARDYRATFF.

In its sample, this clone was seen many times. This rearrangement joins TRBV30 to TRBJ1-5; a weak D match, TRBD1 (5 bases). The CDR3 has 16 residues. CDR1 and CDR2 from the germline V gene are GTSNPN and SVGIG (reference sequence). Deletions cut 2 bases from V and 0 bases from J, with 14 bases between. In DNA, the CDR3 is TGTGCCTGGAGTCGGGGGGGTTACAGTAGCAATCAGCCCCAGCATTTT. The encoded protein is CAWSRGGYSSNQPQHF.

V is TRBV5-1 and J is TRBJ1-1, with 7 bases matching TRBD1. V lost 4 bases and J lost 0; bases outside the gene matches: 3. Per the germline V gene, CDR1 is SGHRS and CDR2 is YFSETQ. The CDR3 contains 14 residues. DNA of the CDR3: TGCGCCAGCAGCGTCGGGACAGTGAACACTGAAGCTTTCTTT. Protein product: CASSVGTVNTEAFF.

The chain has TRBV5-1 and TRBJ1-5; possibly TRBD1 for D (6 bases). V gave up 4 bases and J gave up 5 bases, with 16 bases separating them. CDR3 length equals 15 residues. The germline CDR1 and CDR2 sequences are SGHRS and YFSETQ. The CDR3 bases are TGCGCCAGCAGCCCCGGCCGGGCAGGGGATCAGCCCCAGCATTTT. This gives the protein CASSPGRAGDQPQHF.

On this clone: The junction shows a germline mismatch at one end, possibly a read error. V is TRBV15 and J is TRBJ2-3; 7 nucleotides line up with TRBD2. The CDR3 extends over 15 amino acids. Germline-derived CDR1 and CDR2 are LNHNV and YYDKDF (reference sequence). CDR3 in amino acids: CATSGDSGGPDTQYF. CDR3 bases: TGTGCCACCAGCGGAGACTCGGGAGGCCCAGATACGCAGTATTTT.

The chain carries TRBV24-1 and TRBJ1-1, with a weak D call TRBD1 (6 bases). Germline V gene sequence: CDR1 KGHDR, CDR2 SFDVKD. Trimming took off 9 bases at V and 7 bases at J, with 14 bases between the two ends. This CDR3 comprises 12 residues. CDR3 protein: CATAGAYGEAFF. The CDR3 coding sequence is TGTGCCACCGCAGGGGCCTACGGTGAAGCTTTCTTT.

This sequence joins TRBV7-9 and TRBJ2-7; 7 bases are a match to TRBD2. This CDR3 is built from 14 residues. Germline CDR1 and CDR2: SEHNR and FQNEAQ (reference sequence). V shed 4 bases and J 3 bases; nucleotides not matched to a gene: 6. This CDR3 reads CASSWAGEDYEQYF. The CDR3 nucleotides read TGTGCCAGCAGCTGGGCGGGGGAGGACTACGAGCAGTACTTC.

There are a few counts of this clone. The chain employs TRBV5-1 and TRBJ1-6, with no clear D. The CDR3 contains 13 residues. V was pared by 5 bases and J by 7 bases, with 10 bases between. Germline values: CDR1 SGHRS, CDR2 YFSETQ. The CDR3 DNA reads TGCGCCAGCAGTCTGGGGAGGAATTCACCCCTCCACTTT. This gives the protein CASSLGRNSPLHF.

This clone was counted only a few times. This sequence joins TRBV10-3 and TRBJ2-7; TRBD1 is a possible D gene (5 bases). Germline CDR1 reads ENHRY; CDR2 reads SYGVKD. This CDR3 has 13 residues. V was trimmed by 6 bases and J by 3 bases, leaving 12 bases between them. CDR3 sequence: CAISMKGFYEQYF. DNA for the CDR3: TGTGCCATCAGCATGAAGGGGTTCTACGAGCAGTACTTC.

This sequence joins TRBV24-1 and TRBJ2-1; 10 bases are a match to TRBD2. Germline CDR1 is KGHDR and CDR2 is SFDVKD. V dropped 0 bases and J dropped 7; count of bases not matched to a gene: 5. The CDR3 covers 16 residues. CDR3 nucleotide sequence: TGTGCCACCAGTGATTTGAAAGCGGGAGGGGCGAATGAGCAGTTCTTC. Translating it yields CATSDLKAGGANEQFF.

V usage is TRBV5-1 and J usage is TRBJ2-7; weak D call: TRBD2 (6 bases). The CDR3 sequence is 13 residues long. CDR1 and CDR2 (germline): SGHRS, YFSETQ. Trimming took 9 bases from V and 5 from J, leaving 18 bases between them. Here the CDR3 DNA reads TGCGCCACCAGAGTGGCGGGAATCGACGAGCAGTACTTC. Amino acids: CATRVAGIDEQYF.

This clone was seen only once. The chain recombines TRBV3-1 (or the pseudogene TRBV3-2) with TRBJ2-1; 8 bases agree with TRBD2. The V segment lost 8 bases and the J segment 0 bases; nucleotides outside the gene matches: 6. Germline V gene sequence: CDR1 LGHDT, CDR2 YNNKEL (reference sequence). There are 15 residues in the CDR3. CDR3 DNA: TGTGCCAGCCGGAGCGGGGGAAGCTCCTACAATGAGCAGTTCTTC. It encodes CASRSGGSSYNEQFF.

The CDR3 protein is CAISESRGIGGYTF. The CDR3 region has the DNA TGTGCCATCAGTGAGTCACGGGGGATTGGTGGCTACACCTTC. The rearrangement uses TRBV10-3 and TRBJ1-2; weak D call: TRBD1 (5 bases). The germline V gene encodes CDR1 ENHRY and CDR2 SYGVKD. The CDR3 extends over 14 amino acids. Trimming took off 0 bases at V and 7 bases at J, with 12 bases between the two ends.

J is TRBJ1-1 and V is TRBV24-1; 8 nucleotides match TRBD1. This CDR3 contains 13 residues. Trimming removed 9 bases from V and 6 bases from J; junction bases left unmatched: 8. Germline V lookup: CDR1 KGHDR, CDR2 SFDVKD. CDR3 protein: CATQDRASAEAFF. The CDR3 DNA is TGTGCCACCCAGGACAGGGCCTCCGCTGAAGCTTTCTTT.

V is TRBV3-1 (or the pseudogene TRBV3-2) and J is TRBJ2-3; perhaps TRBD2 as D (5 bases). CDR1 and CDR2 from the germline V gene are LGHDT and YNNKEL (reference sequence). The V end lost 4 bases, the J end lost 0 bases, and 20 bases lay between the germline ends. CDR3 length equals 18 residues. The CDR3 nucleotides read TGTGCCAGCAGCCTCCGAAAAAGCGGCCGAACTAGCACAGATACGCAGTATTTT. The encoded protein is CASSLRKSGRTSTDTQYF.

V usage is TRBV27 and J usage is TRBJ1-2; 7 positions match TRBD1. The ends lost 6 bases at V and 7 bases at J; junction bases unmatched: 14. Per germline, CDR1 MNHEY and CDR2 SMNVEV (reference sequence). This CDR3 spans 15 amino acids. This CDR3 reads CASRGGWTPLGGYTF. For the CDR3, the DNA is TGTGCCAGCAGAGGGGGCTGGACCCCTTTAGGTGGCTACACCTTC.

This clone came up a few times. The chain has TRBV19 and TRBJ1-5; 9 nucleotides agree with TRBD1. This CDR3 is built from 19 residues. The V segment lost 3 bases and the J segment 3 bases; nucleotides outside the gene matches: 15. The germline V gene encodes CDR1 LNHDA and CDR2 SQIVND (reference sequence). The CDR3 DNA reads TGTGCCAGTAGTATGGCACCCTCCGGGACAGGGTACAACAATCAGCCCCAGCATTTT. Its protein is CASSMAPSGTGYNNQPQHF.

This chain joins TRBV11-1 and TRBJ2-2; the D gene is possibly TRBD2 (6 bases). Germline CDR1 and CDR2: SGHAT and FQDESV (reference sequence). The CDR3 is 14 residues long. Trimming shortened V by 4 bases and J by 7 bases, and 13 bases separated the two germline ends. This chain's CDR3 is CASSWDSRGGELFF. The CDR3 region has the DNA TGTGCCAGCAGCTGGGACTCTAGAGGCGGGGAGCTGTTTTTT.

The CDR3 DNA follows: TGTGCCAGCTCACGATTCCCGGGACAGGGTTCAGCCAAAAACATTCAGTACTTC. Its translation is CASSRFPGQGSAKNIQYF. The V and J genes are TRBV18 and TRBJ2-4, with 9 nucleotides matching TRBD1. The trim removed 4 bases at V and 0 bases at J, leaving 10 bases unmatched. In germline, CDR1 is KGHSH, CDR2 LQKENI. The CDR3 has 18 residues.

V gene TRBV7-2 combines with J gene TRBJ1-2, with 10 bases identical to TRBD1. Germline V gives CDR1 SGHTA, CDR2 FQGNSA. The CDR3 length is 15 residues. Trimming removed 5 bases from V and 2 bases from J; junction bases left unmatched: 5. The CDR3 DNA follows: TGTGCCAGCAGCCCCGACAGGGGGCGCAACTATGGCTACACCTTC. Residues: CASSPDRGRNYGYTF.